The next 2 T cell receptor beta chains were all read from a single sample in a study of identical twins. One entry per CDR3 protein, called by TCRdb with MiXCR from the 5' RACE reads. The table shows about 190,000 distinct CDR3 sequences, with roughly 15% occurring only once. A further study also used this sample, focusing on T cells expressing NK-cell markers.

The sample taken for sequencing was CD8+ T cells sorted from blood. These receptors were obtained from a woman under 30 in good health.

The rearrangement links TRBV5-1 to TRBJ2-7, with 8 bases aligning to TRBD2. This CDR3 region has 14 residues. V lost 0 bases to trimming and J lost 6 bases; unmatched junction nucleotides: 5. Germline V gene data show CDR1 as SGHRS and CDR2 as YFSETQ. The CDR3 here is CASSLAGGSGEQYF. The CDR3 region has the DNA TGCGCCAGCAGCTTGGCGGGGGGGTCGGGCGAGCAGTACTTC. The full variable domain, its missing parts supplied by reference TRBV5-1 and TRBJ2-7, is KAGVTQTPRYLIKTRGQQVTLSCSPISGHRSVSWYQQTPGQGLQFLFEYFSETQRNKGNFPGRFSGRQFSNSRSEMNVSTLELGDSALYLCASSLAGGSGEQYFGPGTRLTVT.

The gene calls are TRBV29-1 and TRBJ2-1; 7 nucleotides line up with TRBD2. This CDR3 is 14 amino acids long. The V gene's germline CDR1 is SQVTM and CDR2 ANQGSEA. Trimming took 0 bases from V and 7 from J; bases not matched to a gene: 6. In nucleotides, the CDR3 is TGCAGCGTTGAAGATGGGACTATTCTTAATGAGCAGTTCTTC. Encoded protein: CSVEDGTILNEQFF.